The clone carrying this TCR beta chain appeared many times. What it binds is not known. V was pared by 7 bases and J by 2 bases, with 9 bases between. This CDR3 is built from 12 residues. Germline V gene data show CDR1 as MNHNS and CDR2 as SASEGT. The sample is drawn from a study of identical twins. Overall study findings and caveats: While abundant cord blood beta clonotypes carried fewer insertions, memory repertoires showed no such pattern.

Through template switching, a universal primer site was introduced, and the cDNA contained unique molecular identifiers. TCRdb reprocessed the 5' RACE reads with MiXCR, giving one entry per CDR3 protein. This repertoire shows roughly 570,000 distinct CDR3 sequences, just under 10% found once; its top ten account for roughly 3.2%. The data were also submitted as part of a second study, on yellow fever vaccine responses in identical twins.

The sequencing input was PBMCs. The source is a woman between 18 and 29 years old in good health. This rearrangement joins TRBV6-1 to TRBJ2-7, with D unresolved. The CDR3 loop reads CASILPPYEQYF. DNA for the CDR3: TGTGCCAGCATTTTGCCCCCCTACGAGCAGTACTTC.